The 15 T cell receptor beta chains below come from one sample, sequenced in a study of T cell repertoires in cytomegalovirus infection. TCRdb passed the reads through MiXCR, listing each CDR3 protein once. The repertoire holds fewer than 550,000 distinct CDR3 sequences, with more than 20% as singletons. The sample taken for sequencing was PBMCs. These receptors all stem from a human donor in good health (CMV status not recorded). Some clones in this sample may be carry-over from other donors' samples.

The CDR3 sequence is CAISESNWQPEWDEQFF. The CDR3 DNA is TGTGCCATCAGTGAGTCGAATTGGCAACCGGAGTGGGATGAGCAGTTCTTC. The chain employs TRBV10-3 and TRBJ2-1; no clear D gene. This CDR3 contains 17 residues. Germline V lookup: CDR1 ENHRY, CDR2 SYGVKD. V was clipped by 0 bases and J by 8 bases, with 20 bases between them.

The chain is built from TRBV5-6 and TRBJ2-7; D might be TRBD1 (6 bases). The germline V and J ends were trimmed by 4 bases and 3 bases, with 17 bases remaining between them. The germline CDR1 and CDR2 sequences are SGHDT and YYEEEE. The CDR3 is made up of 15 amino acids. The CDR3 DNA reads TGTGCCAGCAGCCCGTTAAAACAGGGATACTACGAGCAGTACTTC. Translated, it gives CASSPLKQGYYEQYF.

In this sample, this clonotype turned up a few times. The J gene is TRBJ1-4, the V gene TRBV5-6; 7 bases map to TRBD1. This CDR3 is 17 amino acids long. Per the germline V gene, CDR1 is SGHDT and CDR2 is YYEEEE. The V gene end was trimmed by 4 bases and the J gene end by 0 bases; junction bases not matched to a gene: 9. The CDR3 nucleotides read TGTGCCAGCAGCCCCGAGGGGGCAAACCCAACTAATGAAAAACTGTTTTTT. Its translation: CASSPEGANPTNEKLFF.

The chain combines TRBV20-1 with TRBJ1-2; D not certain. Germline V gene lookup returns CDR1 DFQATT and CDR2 SNEGSKA (reference sequence). The CDR3 covers 12 residues. V lost 2 bases and J 2 bases, leaving 6 bases between the germline ends. CDR3 loop: CSARKGNYGYTF. The CDR3 DNA reads as TGCAGTGCTAGAAAAGGGAACTATGGCTACACCTTC.

This clonotype was observed a few times. The V call is TRBV7-2, the J call TRBJ2-7; 14 nucleotides agree with TRBD2. CDR1 is SGHTA, CDR2 FQGNSA, per germline. V gave up 1 base and J gave up 0 bases; unmatched junction bases: 5. This CDR3 spans 18 amino acids. The CDR3 nucleotides read TGTGCCAGCAGCTTAGTCACCGGGACTAGCGGGAGCTCCTACGAGCAGTACGTC. Encoded protein: CASSLVTGTSGSSYEQYV.

The chain links TRBV27 to TRBJ1-4; unclear D gene. CDR1 and CDR2 from the germline V gene are MNHEY and SMNVEV (reference sequence). Trimming pared 6 bases from V and 8 bases from J, leaving 13 bases between. This CDR3 is built from 13 residues. This chain's CDR3 is CASRGLAAEKLFF. CDR3 DNA: TGTGCCAGCAGGGGTTTGGCGGCCGAAAAACTGTTTTTT.

The V and J genes are TRBV12-3 or TRBV12-4 and TRBJ1-2; 9 bases fit TRBD1. The ends lost 3 bases at V and 4 bases at J; junction bases unmatched: 9. CDR3 size: 16 residues. The CDR3 reads CASSFLLGQGSYGYTF. The CDR3 bases are TGTGCCAGCAGTTTCCTCCTGGGACAGGGATCCTATGGCTACACCTTC.

This clonotype has only a few counts. The V and J genes are TRBV12-3 or TRBV12-4 and TRBJ1-4; D is perhaps TRBD1 (6 bases). V was shortened by 6 bases and J by 14 bases, with 16 bases between the two germline ends. The CDR3 loop spans 12 amino acids. The CDR3 DNA sequence: TGTGCCAGCAGCCCTACAGGGAGGCACCTGTTTTTT. It is translated as CASSPTGRHLFF.

The sample holds many counts of this clonotype. This rearrangement joins TRBV7-8 to TRBJ2-7, with 7 bases fitting TRBD1. Germline values: CDR1 SGHVS, CDR2 FQNEAQ. The CDR3 runs to 18 residues. The V segment lost 0 bases and the J segment 1 base; nucleotides outside the gene matches: 12. CDR3 coding DNA: TGTGCCAGCAGCTTAGCGCAGTCCACGACAGGGTGGTCCTACGAGCAGTACTTC. Protein sequence: CASSLAQSTTGWSYEQYF. The whole variable domain, remainder taken from reference TRBV7-8 and TRBJ2-7, is GAGVSQSPRYKVAKRGQDVALRCDPISGHVSLFWYQQALGQGPEFLTYFQNEAQLDKSGLPSDRFFAERPEGSVSTLKIQRTQQEDSAVYLCASSLAQSTTGWSYEQYFGPGTRLTVT.

This chain joins TRBV19 and TRBJ1-2, with TRBD1 as a possible D gene (6 bases). The CDR3 is 13 amino acids. The ends were cut back, 3 bases at V and 8 bases at J, with 13 bases in the middle. Germline CDR1 reads LNHDA; CDR2 reads SQIVND (reference sequence). CDR3 sequence reads: CASSMGQYWGYTF. The CDR3 nucleotides read TGTGCCAGTAGTATGGGACAATATTGGGGCTACACCTTC.

The CDR3 region has the DNA TGTGCCACCAGTGCCAATGAGTATGAAAAACTGTTTTTT. This translates into CATSANEYEKLFF. The J gene is TRBJ1-4, the V gene TRBV24-1; D gene uncertain. The CDR3 contains 13 residues. Trimming left V 5 bases short and J 6 bases short, with 9 bases between. The V gene's germline CDR1 is KGHDR and CDR2 SFDVKD.

This clonotype appeared a few times. This chain links TRBV6-2 or TRBV6-3 with TRBJ1-1, with D uncertain. This CDR3 region has 13 residues. V lost 6 bases and J lost 5, with 13 bases in between. Per germline, CDR1 MNHEY and CDR2 SVGEGT. The CDR3 sequence is CASRDLGGTEAFF. In nucleotides, the CDR3 is TGTGCCAGCAGAGATCTGGGAGGGACTGAAGCTTTCTTT.

As for this clonotype: An end of the junction differs from the germline gene, which may be a read error. The chain recombines TRBV2 with TRBJ2-1, with a possible D match to TRBD2 (7 bases). Germline loops: CDR1 SNHLY, CDR2 FYNNEI. The CDR3 is 15 amino acids. In nucleotides, the CDR3 is TGTGGCAGCAGTGTTGCGGGGGCCTCCTACAATGAGCAGTTCTTC. It translates to CGSSVAGASYNEQFF.

The V and J genes are TRBV5-6 and TRBJ1-1; D gene uncertain. The V end was cut by 4 bases, the J end by 1 base, with 8 bases between. This CDR3 comprises 13 residues. Germline lookup yields CDR1 SGHDT and CDR2 YYEEEE. CDR3: CASSRTPNTEAFF. The CDR3 bases are TGTGCCAGCAGCCGAACACCGAACACTGAAGCTTTCTTT.

The rearrangement joins TRBV29-1 to TRBJ1-1, with TRBD1 as a possible D gene (5 bases). V gave up 1 base and J gave up 1 base, with 10 bases separating them. The CDR3 spans 14 residues. Germline assignment: CDR1 SQVTM and CDR2 ANQGSEA. The CDR3 reads CSVEGGPQNTEAFF. The CDR3 DNA is TGCAGCGTTGAAGGGGGCCCCCAGAACACTGAAGCTTTCTTT.